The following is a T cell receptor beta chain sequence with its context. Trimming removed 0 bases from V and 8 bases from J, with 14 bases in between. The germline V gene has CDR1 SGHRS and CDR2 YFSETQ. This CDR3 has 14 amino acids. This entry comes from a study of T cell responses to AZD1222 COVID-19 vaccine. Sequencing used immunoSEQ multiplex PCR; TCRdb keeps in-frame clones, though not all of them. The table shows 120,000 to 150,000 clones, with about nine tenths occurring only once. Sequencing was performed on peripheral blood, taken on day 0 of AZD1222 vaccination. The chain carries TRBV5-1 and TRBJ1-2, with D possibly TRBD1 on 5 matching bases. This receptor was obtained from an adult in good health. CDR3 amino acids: CASSLEQGGYGYTF. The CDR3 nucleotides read TGCGCCAGCAGCTTGGAGCAGGGAGGGTACGGCTACACCTTC.